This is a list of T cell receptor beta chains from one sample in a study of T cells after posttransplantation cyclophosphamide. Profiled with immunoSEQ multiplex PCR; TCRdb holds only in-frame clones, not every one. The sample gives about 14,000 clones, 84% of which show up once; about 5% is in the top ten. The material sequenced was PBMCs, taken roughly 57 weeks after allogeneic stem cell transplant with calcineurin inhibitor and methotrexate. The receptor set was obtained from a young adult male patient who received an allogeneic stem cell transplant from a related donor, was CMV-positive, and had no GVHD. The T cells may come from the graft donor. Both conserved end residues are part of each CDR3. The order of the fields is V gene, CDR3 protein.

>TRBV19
CASTRGGQYGYTF
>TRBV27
CASRLGGLTNTEAFF
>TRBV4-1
CASRWDFFSSTDTQYF
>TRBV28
CASSLVSYEQYF
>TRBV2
CASRPDRDTEAFF
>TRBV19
CASSITPYRDKGRSEQFF
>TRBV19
CASSPYSSYEQYF
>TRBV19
CASSRQGGSSTDTQYF
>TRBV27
CASSAQGPPSYNEQFF
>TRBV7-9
CASSQSDGYTF
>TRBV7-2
CASSVGTGGGQETQYF
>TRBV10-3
CAISEPQGSGQWLGGYTF
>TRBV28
CASSLGASPLHF
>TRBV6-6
CASSSAGRGMNTEAFF
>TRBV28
CASSHQGSGNEQFF
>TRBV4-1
CASSQEESAAYLFEQYF
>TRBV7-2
CASSLAPAVDQPQHF
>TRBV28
CASSLLRYTEAFF
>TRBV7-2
CASSVQPSGGSEAFF
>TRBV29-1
CSVEIEGPEAFF
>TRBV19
CASSLTGVDEQFF
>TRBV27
CASSFATGASEAFF
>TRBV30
CACPARRRREGGSEQFF
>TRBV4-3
CASSQDASFTEAFF
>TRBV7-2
CATKQGAVNTEAFF
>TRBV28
CASRTSGREFEQYF
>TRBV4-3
CASSQDASGAGDYEQYF
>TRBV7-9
CASSYPGQTNYGYTF
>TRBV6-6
CASLYETGGRNTEAFF
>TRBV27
CASSFGDRGGRTEAFF
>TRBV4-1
CASSQGTVVTGYTF
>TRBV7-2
CASSRPGTGAAALHF
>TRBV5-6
CASSLEGNYGYTF
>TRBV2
CASSPTGGFGIGEQFF
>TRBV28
CASSFASGRAGEQFF
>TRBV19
CASSQQGAAPPAFF